The clone carrying this TCR beta chain was observed a few times. What it binds is unknown. The data stem from a study of molecular identifiers for immune sequencing clone quantification. Points from the study as a whole: Detection of one spiked Jurkat cell's TCR RNA reportedly worked in some 980,000 naive cells.

Libraries from naive CD8 cells were generated from roughly 18,000 to 920,000 sorted cells (with 10%, 30% or 50% RNA). Sorting was used to obtain naive CD8 T cells (CD8+CD4-CCR7+CD45RA+). Previously described methods with listed TCR primers produced the bulk TCR libraries. TCRdb recomputed calls from the PCR reads with MiXCR, one row per CDR3 protein. Altogether nearly 8,500 distinct CDR3 sequences are present, 33% being singletons, with the ten largest covering roughly 5.4%. Sequenced input: naive CD8+ T cells from blood, with Jurkat cell RNA spiked in. Subset indicated: FACS-sorted CD8+CD4-CCR7+CD45RA+ naive T cells. The receptor comes from a human donor in good health. Some libraries in this study had Jurkat cell RNA spiked in.

Here the CDR3 DNA reads TGTGCCAGCAGCCGAAGACAGGGGGAGACCTACGAGCAGTACTTC. This codes for CASSRRQGETYEQYF. The rearrangement uses TRBV7-9 and TRBJ2-7, with 9 bases aligning to TRBD1. Per germline, CDR1 SEHNR and CDR2 FQNEAQ (reference sequence). This CDR3 has 15 residues. Losses at the gene ends were 5 bases for V and 2 bases for J; bases not matched to a gene: 7.